A single sample gave rise to the 24 T cell receptor beta chains below, sequenced in a study of shared clonotypes between healthy human individuals. Method: immunoSEQ multiplex PCR; TCRdb's copy keeps in-frame clones and lacks some. Of 2.3 million or so clones in the sample, 90% to 95% were seen once. Specimen: naive CD4+ T cells from PBMCs. Sample subset: CD45RA+ positively selected. The receptors were sampled from a man between 18 and 35 years old in good health. Some clones in this sample may be carry-over from other donors' samples.

This clone came up a few times. This sequence joins TRBV4-1 and TRBJ1-1; a weak D match, TRBD1 (6 bases). Per germline, CDR1 MGHRA and CDR2 YSYEKL. The CDR3 extends over 15 amino acids. V dropped 2 bases and J dropped 5 bases, with 15 bases sitting between them. The CDR3 bases are TGCGCCAGCAGCCAACAGGGGACGAGGGAAACTGAAGCTTTCTTT. Translating it yields CASSQQGTRETEAFF.

The chain is built from TRBV7-3 and TRBJ2-7, with TRBD2 matching 8 bases. Per the germline V gene, CDR1 is SGHTA and CDR2 is FQGTGA. The CDR3 is 16 amino acids. With 3 bases clipped from V and 3 bases from J, the junction kept 10 bases outside the gene matches. This chain's CDR3 is CASSLPGLDPLYEQYF. The CDR3, as DNA: TGTGCCAGCAGCTTGCCGGGACTAGACCCACTCTACGAGCAGTACTTC.

There are a few counts of this clone. The chain has TRBV4-2 and TRBJ1-4, with unresolved D. V was shortened by 5 bases and J by 0 bases, with 13 bases between the two germline ends. This CDR3 has 16 amino acids. From germline, CDR1 is LGHNA and CDR2 YNFKEQ. The CDR3 here is CASSTSRGTTNEKLFF. CDR3 nucleotide sequence: TGTGCCAGCAGCACAAGCCGAGGCACAACTAATGAAAAACTGTTTTTT.

Comments on this clone: The sample holds other DNA sequences that translate to the same CDR3. The chain uses TRBV2 and TRBJ1-5; D gene uncertain. CDR1 SNHLY and CDR2 FYNNEI come from the germline V gene. The germline V and J ends were trimmed by 6 bases and 1 base, with 7 bases remaining between them. This CDR3 spans 13 amino acids. The CDR3, as DNA: TGTGCCAGCAGGAGGGAAAGCAATCAGCCCCAGCATTTT. Encoded protein: CASRRESNQPQHF.

The chain recombines TRBV4-1 with TRBJ2-5; 12 bases match TRBD2. This CDR3 has 18 amino acids. J was trimmed by 5 bases and V by 1 base; bases with no gene match: 11. Germline V gene lookup returns CDR1 MGHRA and CDR2 YSYEKL. This CDR3 is CASSQGASSGRAEETQYF. CDR3 DNA sequence: TGCGCCAGCAGCCAAGGGGCCTCTAGCGGGAGGGCCGAGGAGACCCAGTACTTC.

The V call is TRBV28, the J call TRBJ1-5, with D possibly TRBD1 on 5 matching bases. The CDR3 runs 15 residues. Trimming took off 1 base at V and 2 bases at J, with 9 bases between the two ends. The germline gives CDR1 MDHEN, CDR2 SYDVKM. The CDR3 DNA is TGTGCCAGCAGTTTATCGGCAGGGCGCAATCAGCCCCAGCATTTT. Its translation: CASSLSAGRNQPQHF.

The J gene is TRBJ2-5, the V gene TRBV29-1, with TRBD1 as a possible D gene (5 bases). Germline V gene sequence: CDR1 SQVTM, CDR2 ANQGSEA. V lost 6 bases to trimming and J lost 5 bases, with 16 bases between them. CDR3 size: 13 residues. The CDR3 here is CSVRQGVVETQYF. CDR3 DNA: TGCAGCGTCCGGCAGGGCGTAGTGGAGACCCAGTACTTC.

The V and J genes are TRBV25-1 and TRBJ1-1; D ambiguous. The germline V gene encodes CDR1 MGHDK and CDR2 SYGVNS. The V gene lost 2 bases and the J gene lost 1 base, with 5 bases spanning the gap. This CDR3 has 13 amino acids. CDR3 coding DNA: TGTGCCAGCAGTGAAGTGGGGAACACTGAAGCTTTCTTT. The encoded protein is CASSEVGNTEAFF.

The chain recombines TRBV27 with TRBJ2-1; D gene unclear. The CDR3 length is 14 residues. Per germline, CDR1 MNHEY and CDR2 SMNVEV (reference sequence). The V end lost 4 bases, the J end lost 8 bases, and 15 bases lay between the germline ends. As DNA, the CDR3 is TGTGCCAGCAGTTCGTTAGAGTATCTAGATGAGCAGTTCTTC. Its protein is CASSSLEYLDEQFF.

This clone was seen a single time. The chain has TRBV6-6 and TRBJ1-2; possibly TRBD1 for D (5 bases). Trimming took off 5 bases at V and 7 bases at J, with 8 bases between the two ends. In germline, CDR1 is MNHNY, CDR2 SVGAGI (reference sequence). The CDR3 sequence is 11 residues long. The DNA of the CDR3 is TGTGCCAGCAGTCACGGGGGTGGCTACACCTTC. Its protein product is CASSHGGGYTF.

This chain joins TRBV19 and TRBJ1-3; possibly TRBD1 for D (5 bases). There are 16 residues in the CDR3. In germline, CDR1 is LNHDA, CDR2 SQIVND (reference sequence). V was clipped by 3 bases and J by 0 bases, with 12 bases between them. The CDR3 nucleotides read TGTGCCAGTAGTATGGGAGGGGCATACTCTGGAAACACCATATATTTT. It is translated as CASSMGGAYSGNTIYF.

The genes are TRBV30 and TRBJ1-3; the D is unclear. The germline gives CDR1 GTSNPN, CDR2 SVGIG (reference sequence). The CDR3 covers 14 residues. The V gene lost 1 base and the J gene lost 4 bases, with 11 bases spanning the gap. Here the CDR3 DNA reads TGTGCCTGGAGTGGGGGAGGATCAGGAAACACCATATATTTT. Translating it yields CAWSGGGSGNTIYF.

This sequence joins TRBV7-8 and TRBJ2-4; the match to TRBD1 covers 8 bases. CDR1 is SGHVS, CDR2 FQNEAQ, per germline. V shed 3 bases, J shed 6 bases, and the junction held 10 bases outside the gene matches. This CDR3 contains 16 residues. CDR3 nucleotide sequence: TGTGCCAGCAGCTTCACGAGGCAGGGGGCGGGAAACATTCAGTACTTC. It translates to CASSFTRQGAGNIQYF.

This clone appeared a single time. This sequence joins TRBV5-6 and TRBJ1-2; a possible D gene is TRBD1 (5 bases). The V gene lost 2 bases and the J gene lost 7 bases, with 15 bases spanning the gap. The CDR3 is 14 residues long. In germline, CDR1 is SGHDT, CDR2 YYEEEE. In nucleotides, the CDR3 is TGTGCCAGCAGCTTTGGGGGTGTCGGTAGTGGCTACACCTTC. It translates to CASSFGGVGSGYTF.

The V call is TRBV5-1, the J call TRBJ2-4; 8 nucleotides agree with TRBD1. The trim removed 4 bases at V and 7 bases at J, leaving 13 bases unmatched. The CDR3 is 16 residues long. The germline V gene encodes CDR1 SGHRS and CDR2 YFSETQ. CDR3 DNA: TGCGCCAGCAGCGGAGGGACAGGCGGGTGGGGCAACATTCAGTACTTC. It specifies CASSGGTGGWGNIQYF.

This chain connects TRBV6-1 to TRBJ2-5; 10 nucleotides line up with TRBD2. From germline, CDR1 is MNHNS and CDR2 SASEGT. This CDR3 comprises 14 residues. V shed 10 bases, J shed 6 bases, and the junction held 11 bases outside the gene matches. CDR3 coding DNA: TGTGCCACTTTTTTAGCGGGAGGCCCTAAGACCCAGTACTTC. Amino acid sequence: CATFLAGGPKTQYF.

This chain connects TRBV19 to TRBJ1-5; the D is unclear. Trimming took off 5 bases at V and 1 base at J, with 6 bases between the two ends. There are 13 residues in the CDR3. Germline CDR1 LNHDA, CDR2 SQIVND (reference sequence). The CDR3 sequence: CASSDQSNQPQHF. The CDR3 DNA follows: TGTGCCAGTAGTGACCAGAGCAATCAGCCCCAGCATTTT.

The rearrangement uses TRBV6-6 and TRBJ2-7, with unresolved D. Per the germline V gene, CDR1 is MNHNY and CDR2 is SVGAGI (reference sequence). The CDR3 is 12 residues long. V lost 6 bases to trimming and J lost 6 bases, with 12 bases between them. CDR3 protein: CASSQHRGEQYF. Here the CDR3 DNA reads TGTGCCAGCAGCCAACACAGAGGCGAGCAGTACTTC.

The V gene is TRBV19, the J gene TRBJ1-5; possible D gene TRBD1, 6 bases. V shed 5 bases and J shed 7 bases, with 15 bases lying between them. The CDR3 extends over 14 amino acids. CDR1 LNHDA and CDR2 SQIVND come from the germline V gene (reference sequence). Here the CDR3 DNA reads TGTGCCAGTAGTCCGGGGACACCAAGGCAGCCCCAGCATTTT. Amino acid sequence: CASSPGTPRQPQHF.

The chain carries TRBV5-1 and TRBJ2-1; 11 bases match TRBD2. CDR3 length: 16 residues. CDR1 is SGHRS, CDR2 YFSETQ, per germline. The V segment lost 4 bases and the J segment 2 bases; nucleotides outside the gene matches: 5. The CDR3 reads CASSGGTSGPYNEQFF. In DNA form, the CDR3 reads TGCGCCAGCAGCGGGGGGACTAGCGGACCCTACAATGAGCAGTTCTTC.

The chain combines TRBV6-5 with TRBJ1-1, with D unresolved. Looked up from germline, CDR1 is MNHEY and CDR2 is SVGAGI. The CDR3 spans 13 residues. Trimming removed 7 bases at V and 1 base at J, with 10 bases between. CDR3 sequence reads: CASISVGNTEAFF. The CDR3 nucleotides read TGTGCCAGCATCTCTGTCGGGAACACTGAAGCTTTCTTT.

The chain uses TRBV28 and TRBJ2-7, with 9 bases identical to TRBD1. CDR1 MDHEN and CDR2 SYDVKM come from the germline V gene. This CDR3 has 15 residues. Trimming at V came to 6 bases and at J to 2 bases, leaving 8 bases not matched to a gene. CDR3 sequence: CASRTGGPSAYEQYF. As DNA, the CDR3 is TGTGCCAGCAGAACAGGGGGCCCGAGCGCCTACGAGCAGTACTTC.

The V call is TRBV27, the J call TRBJ1-5; D possibly corresponds to TRBD1 (5 bases). The CDR3 is 18 amino acids. The V gene's germline CDR1 is MNHEY and CDR2 SMNVEV (reference sequence). Trimming removed 2 bases at V and 2 bases at J, with 19 bases between. The CDR3 DNA reads TGTGCCAGCAGTTTAAGGGGCAGGGCGTTAATCGGCAATCAGCCCCAGCATTTT. Its translation: CASSLRGRALIGNQPQHF.

The V gene is TRBV6-1, the J gene TRBJ1-5, with D hard to call. CDR3 length equals 13 residues. V was pared by 6 bases and J by 4 bases, with 10 bases between. From germline, CDR1 is MNHNS and CDR2 SASEGT. The CDR3 sequence is CASRTSLNQPQHF. CDR3 coding DNA: TGTGCCAGCAGGACGAGTCTTAATCAGCCCCAGCATTTT.